A single sample gave rise to the 25 T cell receptor beta chains below, sequenced in a study of T cell repertoires in cytomegalovirus infection (dated by TCRdb to 2018 to 2020). Sequencing took place on an Illumina HiSeq 1500. TCRdb handled the public reads itself, with Q25 trimming in fastp and clone calling in MiXCR, and kept productive beta chains. Merged by CDR3 protein, the rows form single entries marked with the most common genes and DNA. The sample data list 310,000 or so distinct CDR3 sequences, and about 25% of these were observed just once. Together, the top ten hold approximately 15% of the sample. Sequenced input: PBMCs. These receptors were taken from a human donor in good health (CMV status not recorded). Some clones in this sample may be carry-over from other donors' samples.

The chain uses TRBV20-1 and TRBJ2-3; the D gene is possibly TRBD1 (6 bases). Germline values: CDR1 DFQATT, CDR2 SNEGSKA (reference sequence). This CDR3 has 14 amino acids. The V gene lost 3 bases and the J gene lost 2 bases, with 12 bases spanning the gap. The DNA for the CDR3 is TGCAGTGCTAGCCTCAGGGGCCCCACAGATACGCAGTATTTT. This encodes CSASLRGPTDTQYF.

The chain couples TRBV11-2 to TRBJ2-1; D is uncertain. Germline V gives CDR1 SGHAT, CDR2 FQNNGV. This CDR3 spans 14 amino acids. V gave up 4 bases and J gave up 3 bases, with 10 bases separating them. CDR3 sequence: CASSSPRYYNEQFF. In DNA, the CDR3 is TGTGCCAGCAGCTCTCCTAGGTACTACAATGAGCAGTTCTTC.

Only a few counts were recorded for this clonotype. The V and J genes are TRBV29-1 and TRBJ2-7; 9 bases fit TRBD1. Germline lookup yields CDR1 SQVTM and CDR2 ANQGSEA. The V gene end was trimmed by 5 bases and the J gene end by 3 bases; junction bases not matched to a gene: 5. The CDR3 runs to 13 residues. This chain's CDR3 is CSVPDRGGYEQYF. The CDR3 DNA is TGCAGCGTTCCGGACAGGGGAGGCTACGAGCAGTACTTC.

The chain couples TRBV11-2 to TRBJ2-3, with TRBD2 matching over 7 bases. Looked up from germline, CDR1 is SGHAT and CDR2 is FQNNGV. Trimming took 1 base from V and 3 from J; bases not matched to a gene: 4. The CDR3 covers 15 residues. CDR3: CASSLGLRGTDTQYF. The CDR3 DNA sequence: TGTGCCAGCAGCTTAGGACTGCGGGGGACAGATACGCAGTATTTT.

There are a few counts of this clonotype. The V call is TRBV28, the J call TRBJ2-5, with D unresolved. The CDR3 totals 15 residues. Per germline, CDR1 MDHEN and CDR2 SYDVKM. V was trimmed by 4 bases and J by 1 base, leaving 13 bases between them. In DNA, the CDR3 is TGTGCCAGCAGTTCGTCAACCAGGATCCAAGAGACCCAGTACTTC. Amino acids: CASSSSTRIQETQYF.

Concerning this clonotype itself: A much larger clone differs from this one at a single base, so this may be a read error. This CDR3 reads CASSFKSDTQYF. In DNA, the CDR3 is TGTGCCAGCAGCTTTAAATCAGATACGCAGTATTTT. V gene TRBV7-2 combines with J gene TRBJ2-3, with D unclear. This CDR3 has 12 residues. Germline V CDR1 and CDR2: SGHTA, FQGNSA. Trimming stripped 3 bases from V and 4 bases from J, with 5 bases between.

The rearrangement links TRBV7-2 to TRBJ1-2, with 10 bases identical to TRBD1. The length of the CDR3 is 13 residues. Looked up from germline, CDR1 is SGHTA and CDR2 is FQGNSA. J lost 7 bases, V lost 8 bases, and 7 bases had no gene match. CDR3 in DNA: TGTGCCAGCGGTAGACAGGGGGCGGTTGGCTACACCTTC. It encodes CASGRQGAVGYTF.

This clonotype was observed a few times. The chain is built from TRBV2 and TRBJ2-5, with 13 positions matching TRBD2. V shed 6 bases and J 5 bases; nucleotides not matched to a gene: 9. CDR1 is SNHLY, CDR2 FYNNEI, per germline. The CDR3 has 16 amino acids. In nucleotides, the CDR3 is TGTGCCAGCAGAAGGACTAGCGGGAGAAGGTCGGAGACCCAGTACTTC. The encoded protein is CASRRTSGRRSETQYF.

This chain joins TRBV2 and TRBJ2-3, with D unresolved. V was trimmed by 8 bases and J by 6 bases, leaving 6 bases between them. Germline-derived CDR1 and CDR2 are SNHLY and FYNNEI. The CDR3 totals 10 residues. CDR3 in DNA: TGTGCCAGCGGAACGGATACGCAGTATTTT. Translated, it gives CASGTDTQYF.

This clonotype was observed a few times. The CDR3 region has the DNA TGTGCCAGCAAGAGGGACAGTAACTATGGCTACACCTTC. It specifies CASKRDSNYGYTF. The chain links TRBV2 to TRBJ1-2, with 7 bases fitting TRBD1. CDR1 is SNHLY, CDR2 FYNNEI, per germline. The V gene end was trimmed by 7 bases and the J gene end by 1 base; junction bases not matched to a gene: 3. The CDR3 covers 13 residues.

This clonotype occurred many times. This chain links TRBV7-6 with TRBJ2-5, with 14 bases identical to TRBD2. The ends lost 1 base at V and 2 bases at J; junction bases unmatched: 3. This CDR3 has 17 residues. The V gene's germline CDR1 is SGHVS and CDR2 FNYEAQ. For the CDR3, the DNA is TGTGCCAGCAGCTTAGACGGGACTAGCGGGAGACAAGAGACCCAGTACTTC. This sequence encodes CASSLDGTSGRQETQYF.

This clonotype occurred many times. This rearrangement joins TRBV7-8 to TRBJ2-7, with D possibly matching TRBD1 (5 bases). Germline V gene sequence: CDR1 SGHVS, CDR2 FQNEAQ. Trimming stripped 4 bases from V and 2 bases from J, with 6 bases between. The CDR3 loop spans 12 amino acids. The chain's CDR3 is CASSSDTYEQYF. As DNA, the CDR3 is TGTGCCAGCAGCTCGGACACCTACGAGCAGTACTTC.

The rearrangement links TRBV29-1 to TRBJ1-5; TRBD1 might be the D (5 bases). V lost 1 base to trimming and J lost 0 bases, with 7 bases between them. The germline V gene has CDR1 SQVTM and CDR2 ANQGSEA. The CDR3 contains 14 residues. CDR3: CSVEVGGSNQPQHF. The CDR3 coding sequence is TGCAGCGTTGAAGTTGGGGGTAGCAATCAGCCCCAGCATTTT.

The chain links TRBV24-1 to TRBJ2-6; D is unresolved. Germline V gene lookup returns CDR1 KGHDR and CDR2 SFDVKD. Trimming removed 4 bases at V and 0 bases at J, with 12 bases between. The CDR3 totals 17 residues. The CDR3: CATSDQRISSGANVLTF. The CDR3 bases are TGTGCCACCAGTGACCAAAGGATAAGCTCTGGGGCCAACGTCCTGACTTTC.

This clonotype has ten or more counts. V gene TRBV7-2 combines with J gene TRBJ2-3, with 8 positions matching TRBD1. The V segment lost 3 bases and the J segment 10 bases; nucleotides outside the gene matches: 3. The CDR3 consists of 12 residues. Germline-derived CDR1 and CDR2 are SGHTA and FQGNSA. The CDR3 sequence: CASSFDRGAQYF. The CDR3 nucleotides read TGTGCCAGCAGCTTTGACAGGGGAGCGCAGTATTTT.

Only a few counts were recorded for this clonotype. V gene TRBV7-3 combines with J gene TRBJ2-1; maybe TRBD2 (6 bases). Germline-derived CDR1 and CDR2 are SGHTA and FQGTGA. V dropped 5 bases and J dropped 7 bases, with 18 bases sitting between them. This CDR3 spans 15 amino acids. In DNA form, the CDR3 reads TGTGCCAGCAGCCCAAAAGGCCCCCGGGGGAATGAGCAGTTCTTC. Protein product: CASSPKGPRGNEQFF. The full variable domain, in which reference TRBV7-3 and TRBJ2-1 provide the parts outside the CDR3, is GAGVSQTPSNKVTEKGKYVELRCDPISGHTALYWYRQSLGQGPEFLIYFQGTGAADDSGLPNDRFFAVRPEGSVSTLKIQRTERGDSAVYLCASSPKGPRGNEQFFGPGTRLTVL.

This clonotype has only a few counts. The chain is built from TRBV7-2 and TRBJ2-7, with D perhaps matching TRBD1 (5 bases). The CDR3 has 16 residues. The V end lost 4 bases, the J end lost 2 bases, and 18 bases lay between the germline ends. Germline loops: CDR1 SGHTA, CDR2 FQGNSA. CDR3 residues: CASSSDSLSATYEQYF. Here the CDR3 DNA reads TGTGCCAGCAGCTCAGACAGTTTGAGTGCTACCTACGAGCAGTACTTC.

This clonotype was seen ten or more times. The gene calls are TRBV28 and TRBJ2-7, with 8 bases that match TRBD1. This CDR3 spans 15 amino acids. With V trimmed by 7 bases and J by 5 bases, 13 bases remained unmatched. Germline V gene data show CDR1 as MDHEN and CDR2 as SYDVKM. In DNA, the CDR3 is TGTGCCAGCACCACTACCGGACAGGGAGGACACGAGCAGTACTTC. Translating it yields CASTTTGQGGHEQYF.

V and J are TRBV10-3 and TRBJ1-1; a weak D match, TRBD1 (5 bases). V was clipped by 4 bases and J by 1 base, with 10 bases between them. The CDR3 runs to 14 residues. The germline CDR1 and CDR2 sequences are ENHRY and SYGVKD. The DNA for the CDR3 is TGTGCCATCAGTGGATCAGGGAGGAACACTGAAGCTTTCTTT. It translates to CAISGSGRNTEAFF.

This rearrangement joins TRBV7-8 to TRBJ1-3; D remains unclear. V lost 1 base and J 0 bases, leaving 10 bases between the germline ends. Per germline, CDR1 SGHVS and CDR2 FQNEAQ. CDR3 length: 16 residues. CDR3 DNA sequence: TGTGCCAGCAGCTTAGAGATCCCTTACTCTGGAAACACCATATATTTT. Its protein product is CASSLEIPYSGNTIYF.

CDR3 sequence (DNA): TGTGCCAGCAGCGGGGGACTAGCGGGAGAAGAGACCCAGTACTTC. As protein: CASSGGLAGEETQYF. The rearrangement uses TRBV9 and TRBJ2-5; 14 nucleotides match TRBD2. Losses at the gene ends were 3 bases for V and 3 bases for J; bases not matched to a gene: 1. The germline V gene encodes CDR1 SGDLS and CDR2 YYNGEE. The CDR3 sequence is 15 residues long.

In nucleotides, the CDR3 is TGCGCCAGCAGTCATCCTAGCGAGAACACTGAAGCTTTCTTT. Its protein product is CASSHPSENTEAFF. The rearrangement uses TRBV23-1 and TRBJ1-1; D ambiguous. TRBV23-1 is labeled an ORF, and its function is uncertain. Trimming shortened V by 3 bases and J by 1 base, and 9 bases separated the two germline ends. CDR3 length: 14 amino acids.

This clonotype was seen a few times. J is TRBJ2-7 and V is TRBV19; D might be TRBD2 (5 bases). The germline V and J ends were trimmed by 3 bases and 1 base, with 7 bases remaining between them. The CDR3 runs 13 residues. CDR1 and CDR2 from the germline V gene are LNHDA and SQIVND (reference sequence). The CDR3 DNA reads as TGTGCCAGTAGTATCGGGGAATCCTACGAGCAGTACTTC. Protein sequence: CASSIGESYEQYF.

The V gene is TRBV19, the J gene TRBJ1-3, with TRBD1 as a possible D gene (6 bases). Germline CDR1 and CDR2: LNHDA and SQIVND (reference sequence). Trimming left V 4 bases short and J 2 bases short, with 9 bases between. The CDR3 is 14 residues long. CDR3 amino acids: CASSRGGPGNTIYF. The CDR3 DNA sequence: TGTGCCAGTAGTAGGGGGGGGCCTGGAAACACCATATATTTT.

The chain combines TRBV28 with TRBJ2-7, with 7 bases that match TRBD2. Germline CDR1 and CDR2: MDHEN and SYDVKM. Trimming at V came to 5 bases and at J to 5 bases, leaving 15 bases not matched to a gene. CDR3 length: 16 residues. CDR3 residues: CASSATKGGSFHEQYF. The CDR3 DNA follows: TGTGCCAGCAGTGCCACCAAGGGCGGGAGCTTCCACGAGCAGTACTTC.